A single sample gave rise to the 21 T cell receptor beta chains below, sequenced in a study of blood T cells in healthy people across ages (dated by TCRdb to between 2015 and 2017). The library came from 5' RACE. Sequencing relied on an Illumina HiSeq 2500. A second PCR of roughly 7 to 11 cycles was performed with a sample-barcoded 5' primer and a J-beta primer mix. TCRdb ran its own pipeline on the public reads, namely fastp trimming at Q25 and MiXCR clone calling, and kept in-frame beta chains. All rows with the same CDR3 protein become a single entry with the most common DNA and genes. The sample table holds hundreds of thousands of distinct CDR3 sequences, of which approximately 60% were seen once. Under 30% of the sample lies in the top ten. The specimen sequenced was blood. Receptors originate from a man aged 40-55 years in good health.

The rearrangement links TRBV6-2 or TRBV6-3 to TRBJ2-7; TRBD2 agrees at 8 bases. Germline V CDR1 and CDR2: MNHEY, SVGEGT. There are 15 residues in the CDR3. Trimming took 6 bases from V and 3 from J; bases not matched to a gene: 10. DNA for the CDR3: TGTGCCAGCAGGACCCTGACTAGCGCCGGCTACGAGCAGTACTTC. Translating gives CASRTLTSAGYEQYF.

In this sample, this clonotype turned up a few times. V gene TRBV9 combines with J gene TRBJ2-3; 14 bases match TRBD2. The CDR3 is made up of 18 amino acids. Germline V gene lookup returns CDR1 SGDLS and CDR2 YYNGEE. The junction had 9 bases not matched to a gene; V was cut back by 3 bases and J by 3 bases. CDR3 region: CASSALRLAGGRTDTQYF. Here the CDR3 DNA reads TGTGCCAGCAGCGCGCTGAGACTAGCGGGGGGGCGGACAGATACGCAGTATTTT.

The chain links TRBV2 to TRBJ2-6; 7 positions match TRBD1. Germline V lookup: CDR1 SNHLY, CDR2 FYNNEI. V lost 7 bases and J lost 0; bases outside the gene matches: 9. The CDR3 is 17 amino acids. CDR3 nucleotide sequence: TGTGCCAGCATGCGTCGGGACAGAGACTCTGGGGCCAACGTCCTGACTTTC. It is translated as CASMRRDRDSGANVLTF.

The rearrangement links TRBV7-6 to TRBJ2-5; 8 nucleotides line up with TRBD1. Germline lookup yields CDR1 SGHVS and CDR2 FNYEAQ. The CDR3 has 16 amino acids. After removal of 2 bases from V and 1 base from J, the junction contained 6 bases not matched to a gene. The chain's CDR3 is CASSLTGGRFQETQYF. In DNA, the CDR3 is TGTGCCAGCAGCTTAACAGGGGGACGGTTCCAAGAGACCCAGTACTTC.

This clonotype showed up many times. This rearrangement joins TRBV9 to TRBJ1-2; 7 nucleotides line up with TRBD1. V gave up 4 bases and J gave up 4 bases; unmatched junction bases: 13. Germline V gene data show CDR1 as SGDLS and CDR2 as YYNGEE. The CDR3 loop spans 16 amino acids. The CDR3 bases are TGTGCCAGCAGCCCCCGCGGGCAGGGGGATGGCTATGGCTACACCTTC. Encoded protein: CASSPRGQGDGYGYTF.

The chain employs TRBV19 and TRBJ2-1; D possibly corresponds to TRBD2 (6 bases). Trimming took off 7 bases at V and 7 bases at J, with 14 bases between the two ends. This CDR3 spans 13 amino acids. Germline V CDR1 and CDR2: LNHDA, SQIVND (reference sequence). The CDR3, as DNA: TGTGCCAGTACCCAGGCCGGGGGAAATGAGCAGTTCTTC. Protein sequence: CASTQAGGNEQFF.

In its sample, this clonotype was seen a few times. The rearrangement links TRBV11-1 to TRBJ2-3, with TRBD2 matching over 13 bases. Germline-derived CDR1 and CDR2 are SGHAT and FQDESV (reference sequence). The V gene end was trimmed by 3 bases and the J gene end by 2 bases; junction bases not matched to a gene: 2. CDR3 size: 16 residues. The CDR3 DNA is TGTGCCAGCAGCTTCGGGACTAGCGGGGCCACAGATACGCAGTATTTT. Its protein product is CASSFGTSGATDTQYF.

This clonotype has only a few counts. This chain links TRBV29-1 with TRBJ2-5, with D tentatively TRBD1 or TRBD2 (5 bases each). Germline V gene sequence: CDR1 SQVTM, CDR2 ANQGSEA. The CDR3 totals 13 residues. Trimming cost V 6 bases and J 11 bases, with 22 bases left between them. The CDR3 is CSVRRDRPAEQYF. The CDR3, as DNA: TGCAGCGTCCGACGGGACCGCCCGGCTGAGCAGTACTTC. The complete variable domain, with remaining parts taken from reference TRBV29-1 and TRBJ2-5, reads SAVISQKPSRDICQRGTSLTIQCQVDSQVTMMFWYRQQPGQSLTLIATANQGSEATYESGFVIDKFPISRPNLTFSTLTVSNMSPEDSSIYLCSVRRDRPAEQYFGPGTRLLVL.

J is TRBJ2-4 and V is TRBV20-1, with 7 bases that match TRBD1. Near its end, the DNA agrees better with TRBJ2-7, so the J call may be wrong. Germline V gene sequence: CDR1 DFQATT, CDR2 SNEGSKA (reference sequence). The length of the CDR3 is 12 residues. In DNA form, the CDR3 reads TGCAGTGCTAGAGTCAGGGGGTACGAGCAGTACTTC. Encoded protein: CSARVRGYEQYF.

The chain uses TRBV4-1 and TRBJ2-3; perhaps D is TRBD1 or TRBD2 (5 bases each). The ends were cut back, 0 bases at V and 3 bases at J, with 13 bases in the middle. CDR3 length: 16 amino acids. Per germline, CDR1 MGHRA and CDR2 YSYEKL. The CDR3 DNA reads TGCGCCAGCAGCCAAGATCGAGGGGCGGCAACAGATACGCAGTATTTT. Its translation: CASSQDRGAATDTQYF.

This clonotype was observed a few times. The rearrangement uses TRBV10-2 and TRBJ2-7; 7 positions agree with TRBD1. Germline V gives CDR1 WSHSY, CDR2 SAAADI. The junction had 8 bases not matched to a gene; V was cut back by 6 bases and J by 6 bases. The CDR3 extends over 13 amino acids. The CDR3 sequence: CASRVGQRFEQYF. For the CDR3, the DNA is TGCGCCAGCAGGGTGGGACAGAGGTTCGAGCAGTACTTC.

The count of this clonotype is one. The rearrangement joins TRBV28 to TRBJ2-3, with D possibly matching TRBD1 (5 bases). Deletions cut 6 bases from V and 3 bases from J, with 19 bases between. This CDR3 is 16 amino acids long. CDR1 is MDHEN, CDR2 SYDVKM, per germline. The CDR3 DNA follows: TGTGCCAGCAGGACGCCGTTGGGGCAATGGACAGATACGCAGTATTTT. It encodes CASRTPLGQWTDTQYF.

This clonotype came up many times. This chain uses TRBV6-4 with TRBJ1-4, with TRBD1 matching over 8 bases. Looked up from germline, CDR1 is MRHNA and CDR2 is SNTAGT. CDR3 size: 15 residues. The junction had 12 bases not matched to a gene; V was cut back by 10 bases and J by 5 bases. The CDR3 DNA sequence: TGTGCCACCTCACCTAAGGGGACAGGAAATGAAAAACTGTTTTTT. Amino acids: CATSPKGTGNEKLFF.

The gene calls are TRBV20-1 and TRBJ2-1; D is perhaps TRBD1 or TRBD2 (5 bases each). The germline V gene has CDR1 DFQATT and CDR2 SNEGSKA (reference sequence). CDR3 length: 13 residues. Trimming took off 6 bases at V and 4 bases at J, with 13 bases between the two ends. The CDR3 is CSARGVQYNEQFF. The CDR3 DNA reads as TGCAGTGCAAGGGGAGTCCAATACAATGAGCAGTTCTTC.

Only one count was recorded for this clonotype. The genes are TRBV18 and TRBJ2-1; D is unclear. V dropped 6 bases and J dropped 4 bases, with 16 bases sitting between them. Germline V gives CDR1 KGHSH, CDR2 LQKENI. This CDR3 is 15 amino acids long. Written as DNA, the CDR3 is TGTGCCAGCTCGTCGCAGAAAGAAAGGTACAATGAGCAGTTCTTC. Translated: CASSSQKERYNEQFF.

The V gene is TRBV7-2, the J gene TRBJ2-1; 10 nucleotides align to TRBD2. The V and J ends lost 2 bases and 0 bases, in that order; junction bases with no gene match: 7. The CDR3 loop spans 18 amino acids. CDR1 and CDR2 (germline): SGHTA, FQGNSA. This CDR3 reads CASSLSTSSGSSYNEQFF. In nucleotides, the CDR3 is TGTGCCAGCAGCTTATCCACCTCTAGCGGGAGCTCCTACAATGAGCAGTTCTTC.

V usage is TRBV25-1 and J usage is TRBJ1-4, with TRBD1 as a possible D gene (6 bases). V was pared by 4 bases and J by 8 bases, with 11 bases between. Germline V gives CDR1 MGHDK, CDR2 SYGVNS. CDR3 length: 13 residues. The CDR3 reads CASSATGTEKLFF. The CDR3 bases are TGTGCCAGCAGTGCAACCGGGACAGAAAAACTGTTTTTT.

The chain employs TRBV18 and TRBJ2-7; D unresolved. V dropped 2 bases and J dropped 1 base, with 9 bases sitting between them. The germline V gene encodes CDR1 KGHSH and CDR2 LQKENI. This CDR3 is built from 14 residues. The CDR3 region has the DNA TGTGCCAGCTCACCAACGCGAGATTCCTACGAGCAGTACTTC. It is translated as CASSPTRDSYEQYF.

The chain recombines TRBV24-1 with TRBJ1-2; the D is unclear. V lost 0 bases and J lost 4, with 2 bases in between. The CDR3 covers 12 residues. Germline lookup yields CDR1 KGHDR and CDR2 SFDVKD. The CDR3 bases are TGTGCCACCAGTGATTTGACCTATGGCTACACCTTC. Encoded protein: CATSDLTYGYTF.

A word on this clonotype: A read error may produce the germline difference seen at one junction end. This sequence joins TRBV10-2 and TRBJ1-1; D not resolved. Looked up from germline, CDR1 is WSHSY and CDR2 is SAAADI. The CDR3 has 15 residues. This CDR3 reads CASSTDLNMNTEVFF. CDR3 coding DNA: TGCGCCAGCAGTACAGATCTAAACATGAACACTGAAGTTTTCTTT.

V and J are TRBV14 and TRBJ1-2; D possibly corresponds to TRBD1 (5 bases). V was cut by 0 bases and J by 4 bases, with 18 bases left in between. Germline values: CDR1 SGHDN, CDR2 FVKESK. The CDR3 covers 17 residues. The CDR3 protein is CASSQEAAYGHVYGYTF. The CDR3 DNA follows: TGTGCCAGCAGCCAAGAAGCGGCGTATGGACACGTCTATGGCTACACCTTC. Full variable domain (rest looked up from reference TRBV14 and TRBJ1-2): EAGVTQFPSHSVIEKGQTVTLRCDPISGHDNLYWYRRVMGKEIKFLLHFVKESKQDESGMPNNRFLAERTGGTYSTLKVQPAELEDSGVYFCASSQEAAYGHVYGYTFGSGTRLTVV.